This T cell receptor beta chain was documented in a study of blood T cell repertoires in COVID-19. Study-level information: Spain, Italy and the United States supplied samples that represented acute and convalescent COVID-19.

The CDR3 runs 16 residues. CDR1 SGHRS and CDR2 YFSETQ come from the germline V gene. J gave up 0 bases and V 0 bases, and 5 bases lay outside the gene matches. Methods used by the authors: Estimation of nucleated cell counts was performed using reference gene primer amplification. Generated by immunoSEQ multiplex PCR, the TCRdb table keeps only in-frame clones and is missing some. That table is the source of V, J and clone size, and D and trimming were worked out from the DNA. Counted here are 52,000 or so clones, 65% to 85% occurring once; the ten biggest clones make up 17%. This TCR came from a man aged 70 or older with active COVID-19. The sample was peripheral blood. The V and J genes are TRBV5-1 and TRBJ1-1, with TRBD1 matching over 7 bases. The CDR3 DNA reads TGCGCCAGCAGCTTGGGTTCAGGGGGGATGAACACTGAAGCTTTCTTT. Encoded protein: CASSLGSGGMNTEAFF.